Sequencing of this T cell receptor beta chain was carried out in a study of T cell changes during pregnancy in multiple sclerosis. Using immunoSEQ multiplex PCR, the repertoire was profiled, and TCRdb retains in-frame clones only, with some absent. Among 55,000 to 75,000 clones listed, 90% to 95% were seen once. The CDR3 runs 15 residues. Germline V CDR1 and CDR2: SGHAT, FQNNGV. With 4 bases clipped from V and 2 bases from J, the junction kept 7 bases outside the gene matches. The sample here was peripheral blood, taken after pregnancy. The rearrangement links TRBV11-2 to TRBJ2-5; 7 positions match TRBD1. The receptor's source is a female donor in good health, enrolled as a control in a pregnancy study. The CDR3 loop reads CASSSLDREQETQYF. The CDR3 bases are TGTGCCAGCAGCTCCCTCGACAGGGAACAAGAGACCCAGTACTTC.